This paragraph covers one T cell receptor (beta chain) sequence. This entry comes from a study of OX40 agonist ivuxolimab in advanced cancers. Clones were sequenced by immunoSEQ multiplex PCR, and TCRdb holds only the in-frame ones, with some missing. This table has tens of thousands of clones, about 90% appearing once. Looked up from germline, CDR1 is MNHNS and CDR2 is SASEGT. The J segment lost 3 bases and the V segment lost 4 bases, leaving 14 bases of the junction unmatched. The CDR3 has 17 residues. This clonotype originated in an adult with an advanced solid tumor such as melanoma, head and neck, liver or kidney cancer. This chain links TRBV6-1 with TRBJ2-7; TRBD1 matches at 8 bases. Sequencing used CD4+ or CD8+ T cells sorted from blood, obtained in a trial of the OX40 agonist ivuxolimab. The CDR3 DNA follows: TGTGCCAGCAGTGGATATACCGGGACAGGTCGAATCTACGAGCAGTACTTC. Translating it yields CASSGYTGTGRIYEQYF.